The 3 T cell receptor beta chains listed next were all sequenced from one sample in a study of blood T cell repertoires in COVID-19. The assay was immunoSEQ multiplex PCR, and TCRdb's table has in-frame clones only and misses some. The data hold roughly 150,000 clones, with just under 80% observed a single time. The material sequenced was peripheral blood. Source of these receptors: a woman older than 75 with acute or convalescent COVID-19.

The gene calls are TRBV4-1 and TRBJ1-4, with TRBD1 identical over 8 bases. This CDR3 is 15 amino acids long. The V and J ends lost 1 base and 8 bases, in that order; junction bases with no gene match: 6. Germline V gene lookup returns CDR1 MGHRA and CDR2 YSYEKL. The CDR3 nucleotides read TGCGCCAGCAGCCAAGGAGGACAGGGTAACGAAAAACTGTTTTTT. It yields the protein CASSQGGQGNEKLFF.

The rearrangement links TRBV7-8 to TRBJ1-1, with a possible D match to TRBD1 (5 bases). This CDR3 region has 14 residues. The germline V gene encodes CDR1 SGHVS and CDR2 FQNEAQ. V dropped 1 base and J dropped 5 bases, with 11 bases sitting between them. In nucleotides, the CDR3 is TGTGCCAGCAGCTTAGTGCAGGGAAGGACTGAAGCTTTCTTT. This codes for CASSLVQGRTEAFF.

The chain recombines TRBV7-2 with TRBJ1-3; 8 nucleotides agree with TRBD1. Trimming removed 5 bases from V and 2 bases from J; junction bases left unmatched: 5. CDR3 length: 15 residues. Germline V gene lookup returns CDR1 SGHTA and CDR2 FQGNSA. The CDR3: CASSGGTGPGNTIYF. The CDR3 DNA reads as TGTGCCAGCAGCGGAGGGACAGGCCCTGGAAACACCATATATTTT.